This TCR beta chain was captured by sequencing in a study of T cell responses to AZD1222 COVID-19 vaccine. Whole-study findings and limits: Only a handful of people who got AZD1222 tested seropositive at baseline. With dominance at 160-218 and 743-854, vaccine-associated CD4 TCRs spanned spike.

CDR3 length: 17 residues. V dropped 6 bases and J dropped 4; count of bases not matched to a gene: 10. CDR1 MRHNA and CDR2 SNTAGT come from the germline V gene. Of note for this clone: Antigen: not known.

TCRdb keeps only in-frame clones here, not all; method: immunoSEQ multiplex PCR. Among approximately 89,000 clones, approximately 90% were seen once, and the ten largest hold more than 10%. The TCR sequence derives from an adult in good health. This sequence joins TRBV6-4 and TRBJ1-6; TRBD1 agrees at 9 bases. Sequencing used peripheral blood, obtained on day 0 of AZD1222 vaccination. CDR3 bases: TGTGCCAGCAGGGCTCCGGGACAGGGAGCTTATAATTCACCCCTCCACTTT. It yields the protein CASRAPGQGAYNSPLHF.